The present TCR beta chain was sequenced within a study of vaccination effects on CD4 cells after COVID-19. Isolating CD4+ T cells followed more than 9 days of culture. Participants completed two doses of the BNT162b2 or mRNA-1273 vaccine. Comment on this clone: Its specificity is unknown.

The repertoire was sequenced with immunoSEQ multiplex PCR; TCRdb's copy has only in-frame clones and lacks some. The sample has roughly 45,000 clones, roughly 72% seen once. The CDR3 runs to 16 residues. The V gene end was trimmed by 6 bases and the J gene end by 4 bases; junction bases not matched to a gene: 10. Germline CDR1 MGHRA, CDR2 YSYEKL. This clonotype originated in a human donor who received a COVID-19 vaccine. This sequence joins TRBV4-1 and TRBJ2-2; 8 nucleotides align to TRBD1. Material: CD4+ T cells from PBMCs cultured without peptide, obtained after COVID-19 vaccination. The CDR3 loop reads CASRPQGDKFTGELFF. CDR3 coding DNA: TGCGCCAGCAGACCACAGGGGGACAAGTTCACCGGGGAGCTGTTTTTT.